This T cell receptor (beta chain) is from a study of cytomegalovirus exposure and HLA in healthy donors. Study-wide results and limits: Researchers left out some V segments, among them TRBV6-2 and TRBV6-3, as indistinguishable.

Among the donors, all were healthy bone marrow donors. On this clone itself: Its target is unknown.

The V gene lost 4 bases and the J gene lost 7 bases, with 10 bases spanning the gap. This CDR3 has 12 amino acids. Per the germline V gene, CDR1 is SEHNR and CDR2 is FQNEAQ (reference sequence). In the PCR, 60 Vbeta and 13 Jbeta primers were used. Produced via immunoSEQ multiplex PCR; TCRdb's table is partial and in-frame only. Of roughly 180,000 clones listed, about 75% are singletons. The sequence came from a man aged 50 or older in good health and CMV-seropositive. The chain is built from TRBV7-9 and TRBJ1-1; D gene ambiguous. The material sequenced was PBMCs. CDR3 sequence reads: CASSSRLLEAFF. DNA of the CDR3: TGTGCCAGCAGCTCAAGACTTCTTGAAGCTTTCTTT.